The entry below describes one T cell receptor (beta chain). The data originate from a study of blood T cell repertoires in COVID-19. The V gene's germline CDR1 is SGHRS and CDR2 YFSETQ. V lost 4 bases and J lost 3, with 15 bases in between. The CDR3 consists of 15 residues. The table came from immunoSEQ multiplex PCR; TCRdb's copy has only in-frame clones and leaves some out. The table has under 130,000 clones, over 75% seen once. The sequencing input was peripheral blood. This sequence originates from a human donor in a cohort sampled during active or convalescent COVID-19. The chain carries TRBV5-1 and TRBJ2-3; D possibly corresponds to TRBD1 (6 bases). CDR3 in amino acids: CASSVRDTRTDTQYF. The CDR3 region has the DNA TGCGCCAGCAGCGTCCGGGACACCCGTACAGATACGCAGTATTTT. Full variable domain (missing parts from reference TRBV5-1 and TRBJ2-3): KAGVTQTPRYLIKTRGQQVTLSCSPISGHRSVSWYQQTPGQGLQFLFEYFSETQRNKGNFPGRFSGRQFSNSRSEMNVSTLELGDSALYLCASSVRDTRTDTQYFGPGTRLTVL.